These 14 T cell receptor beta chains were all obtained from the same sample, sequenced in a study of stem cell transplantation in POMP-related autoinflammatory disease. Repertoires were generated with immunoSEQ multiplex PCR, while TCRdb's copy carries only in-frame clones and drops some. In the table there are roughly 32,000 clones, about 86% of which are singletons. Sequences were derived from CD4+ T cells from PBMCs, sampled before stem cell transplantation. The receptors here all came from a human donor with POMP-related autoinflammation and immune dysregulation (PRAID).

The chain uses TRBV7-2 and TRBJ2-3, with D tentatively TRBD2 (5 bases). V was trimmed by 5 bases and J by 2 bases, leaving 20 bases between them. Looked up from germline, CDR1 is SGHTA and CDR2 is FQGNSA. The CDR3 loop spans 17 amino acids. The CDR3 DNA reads TGTGCCAGCAGCCTCCTCGCGGGCTCCTTCTTCACAGATACGCAGTATTTT. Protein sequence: CASSLLAGSFFTDTQYF.

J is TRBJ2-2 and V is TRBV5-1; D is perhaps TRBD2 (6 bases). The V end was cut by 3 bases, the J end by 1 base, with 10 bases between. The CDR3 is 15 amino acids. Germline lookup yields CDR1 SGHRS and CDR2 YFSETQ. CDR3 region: CASSWDGGNTGELFF. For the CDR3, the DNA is TGCGCCAGCAGCTGGGACGGGGGGAACACCGGGGAGCTGTTTTTT. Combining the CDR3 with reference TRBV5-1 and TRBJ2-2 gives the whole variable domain KAGVTQTPRYLIKTRGQQVTLSCSPISGHRSVSWYQQTPGQGLQFLFEYFSETQRNKGNFPGRFSGRQFSNSRSEMNVSTLELGDSALYLCASSWDGGNTGELFFGEGSRLTVL.

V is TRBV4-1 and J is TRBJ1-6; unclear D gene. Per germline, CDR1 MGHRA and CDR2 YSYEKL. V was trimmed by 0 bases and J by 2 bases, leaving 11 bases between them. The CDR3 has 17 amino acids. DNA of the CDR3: TGCGCCAGCAGCCAAGATTCGCCCCAGCCCTATAATTCACCCCTCCACTTT. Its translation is CASSQDSPQPYNSPLHF.

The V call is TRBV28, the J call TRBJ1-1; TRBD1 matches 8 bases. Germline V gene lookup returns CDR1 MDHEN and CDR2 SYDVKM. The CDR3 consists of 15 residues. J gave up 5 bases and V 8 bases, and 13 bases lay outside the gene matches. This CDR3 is CASVSGQGWGTEAFF. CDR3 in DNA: TGTGCCAGCGTATCTGGACAGGGCTGGGGGACTGAAGCTTTCTTT.

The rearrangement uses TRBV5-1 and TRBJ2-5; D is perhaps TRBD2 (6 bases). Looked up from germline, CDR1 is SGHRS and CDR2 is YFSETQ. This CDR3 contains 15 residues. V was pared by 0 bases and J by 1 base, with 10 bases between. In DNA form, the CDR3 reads TGCGCCAGCAGCTTGGGTCTAGCGACCCAAGAGACCCAGTACTTC. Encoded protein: CASSLGLATQETQYF.

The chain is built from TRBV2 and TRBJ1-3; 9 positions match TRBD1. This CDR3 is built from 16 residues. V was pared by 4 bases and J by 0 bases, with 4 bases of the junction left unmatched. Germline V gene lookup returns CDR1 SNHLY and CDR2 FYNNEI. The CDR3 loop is CASSGDRADSGNTIYF. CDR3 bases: TGTGCCAGCAGTGGGGACAGGGCGGACTCTGGAAACACCATATATTTT.

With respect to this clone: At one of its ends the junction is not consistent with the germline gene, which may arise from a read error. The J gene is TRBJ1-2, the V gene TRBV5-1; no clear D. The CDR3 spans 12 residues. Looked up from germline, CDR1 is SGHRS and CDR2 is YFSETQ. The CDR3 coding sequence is TGTGCCAGCAGCCCTCGGTCCTATGGCTACACCTTC. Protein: CASSPRSYGYTF.

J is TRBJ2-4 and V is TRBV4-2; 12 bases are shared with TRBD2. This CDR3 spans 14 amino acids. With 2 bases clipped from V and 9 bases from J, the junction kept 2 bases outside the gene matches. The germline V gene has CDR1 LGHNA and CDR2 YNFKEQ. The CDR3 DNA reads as TGTGCCAGCAGCCAACTAGCGGGGGGGCCCATTCAGTACTTC. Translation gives CASSQLAGGPIQYF.

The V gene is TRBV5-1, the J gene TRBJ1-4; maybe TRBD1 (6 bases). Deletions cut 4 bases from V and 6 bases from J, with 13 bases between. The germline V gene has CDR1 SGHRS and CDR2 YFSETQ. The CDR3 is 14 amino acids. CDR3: CASSTGTRDEKLFF. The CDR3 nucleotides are TGCGCCAGCAGCACCGGGACACGGGATGAAAAACTGTTTTTT.

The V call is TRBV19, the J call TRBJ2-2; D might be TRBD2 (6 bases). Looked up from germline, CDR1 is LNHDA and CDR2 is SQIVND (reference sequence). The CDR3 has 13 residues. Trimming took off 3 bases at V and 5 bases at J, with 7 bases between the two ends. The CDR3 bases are TGTGCCAGTAGTATCGGGAGAACCGGGGAGCTGTTTTTT. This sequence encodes CASSIGRTGELFF.

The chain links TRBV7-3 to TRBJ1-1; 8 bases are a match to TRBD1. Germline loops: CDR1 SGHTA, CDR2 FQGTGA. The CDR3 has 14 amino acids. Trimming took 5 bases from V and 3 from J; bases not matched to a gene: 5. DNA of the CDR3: TGTGCCAGCAGCGAGACAGGGGCGGACACTGAAGCTTTCTTT. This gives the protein CASSETGADTEAFF. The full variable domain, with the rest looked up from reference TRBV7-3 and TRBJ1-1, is GAGVSQTPSNKVTEKGKYVELRCDPISGHTALYWYRQSLGQGPEFLIYFQGTGAADDSGLPNDRFFAVRPEGSVSTLKIQRTERGDSAVYLCASSETGADTEAFFGQGTRLTVV.

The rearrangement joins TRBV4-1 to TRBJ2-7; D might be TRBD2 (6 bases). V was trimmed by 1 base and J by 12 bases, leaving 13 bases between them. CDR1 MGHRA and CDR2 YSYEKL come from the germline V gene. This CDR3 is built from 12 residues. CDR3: CASSQVGGRMYF. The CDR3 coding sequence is TGCGCCAGCAGCCAAGTGGGGGGTCGAATGTACTTC.

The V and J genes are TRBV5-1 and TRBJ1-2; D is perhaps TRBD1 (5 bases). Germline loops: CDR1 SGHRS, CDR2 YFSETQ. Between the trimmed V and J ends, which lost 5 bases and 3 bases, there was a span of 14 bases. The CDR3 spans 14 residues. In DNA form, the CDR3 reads TGCGCCAGCAGTCTACCCCAGGGCGACTATGGCTACACCTTC. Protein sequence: CASSLPQGDYGYTF.

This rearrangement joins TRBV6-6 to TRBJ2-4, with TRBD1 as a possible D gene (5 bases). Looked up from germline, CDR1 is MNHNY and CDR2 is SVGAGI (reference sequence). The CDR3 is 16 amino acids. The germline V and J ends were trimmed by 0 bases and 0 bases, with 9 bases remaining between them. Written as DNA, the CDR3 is TGTGCCAGCAGTTACTCAACAGGCCGAGCCAAAAACATTCAGTACTTC. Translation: CASSYSTGRAKNIQYF.